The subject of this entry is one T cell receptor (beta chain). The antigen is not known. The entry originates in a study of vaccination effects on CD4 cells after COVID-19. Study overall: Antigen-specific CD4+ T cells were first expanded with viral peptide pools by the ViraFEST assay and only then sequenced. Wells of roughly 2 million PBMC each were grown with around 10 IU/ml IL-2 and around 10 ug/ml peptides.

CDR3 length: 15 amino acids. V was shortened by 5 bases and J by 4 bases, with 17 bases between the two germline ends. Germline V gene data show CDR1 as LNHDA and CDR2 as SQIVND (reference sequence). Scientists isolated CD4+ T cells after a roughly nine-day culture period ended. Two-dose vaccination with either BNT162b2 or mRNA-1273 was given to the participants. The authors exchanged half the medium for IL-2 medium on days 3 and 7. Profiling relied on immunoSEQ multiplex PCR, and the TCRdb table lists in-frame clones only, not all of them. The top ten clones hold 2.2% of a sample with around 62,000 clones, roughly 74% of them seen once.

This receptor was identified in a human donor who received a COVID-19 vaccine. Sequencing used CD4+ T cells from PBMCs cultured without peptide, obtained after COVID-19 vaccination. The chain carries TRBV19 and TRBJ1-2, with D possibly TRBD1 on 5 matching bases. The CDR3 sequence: CASSPGRAAAYGYTF. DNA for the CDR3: TGTGCCAGTAGTCCGGGGCGGGCGGCGGCCTATGGCTACACCTTC.